Below, 19 T cell receptor beta chains from the same sample are listed, as sequenced in a study of T-cell reconstitution after alpha-beta-depleted transplantation in children. During its preparation, the TCRbeta library received unique molecular identifiers. MiXCR, applied by TCRdb to the PCR reads, yields one record per CDR3 protein. The table has 45,000 to 60,000 distinct CDR3 sequences, roughly 52% seen once; the top ten hold 35% to 45%. Sequencing used peripheral blood, obtained before TCRalphabeta/CD19-depleted stem cell transplant. These receptors came from a boy under two years old with SCID, due to receive a stem cell transplant.

V gene TRBV2 combines with J gene TRBJ2-7, with D unclear. The CDR3 covers 15 residues. Trimming took off 3 bases at V and 2 bases at J, with 14 bases between the two ends. Germline V gene lookup returns CDR1 SNHLY and CDR2 FYNNEI. The chain's CDR3 is CASSEKRAGPYEQYF. In DNA form, the CDR3 reads TGTGCCAGCAGTGAGAAAAGGGCTGGGCCCTACGAGCAGTACTTC.

The chain employs TRBV15 and TRBJ2-1; unclear D gene. The CDR3 extends over 14 amino acids. Germline lookup yields CDR1 LNHNV and CDR2 YYDKDF (reference sequence). Trimming stripped 1 base from V and 4 bases from J, with 8 bases between. CDR3 residues: CATSRGRDYNEQFF. For the CDR3, the DNA is TGTGCCACCAGCAGAGGAAGGGATTACAATGAGCAGTTCTTC.

The rearrangement joins TRBV7-2 to TRBJ2-7; 7 bases fit TRBD1. Unmatched junction bases numbered 4, after V lost 3 bases and J lost 5 bases. CDR1 SGHTA and CDR2 FQGNSA come from the germline V gene. This CDR3 is 13 amino acids long. In nucleotides, the CDR3 is TGTGCCAGCAGCTTTCTGACAGGGCACGAGCAGTACTTC. It specifies CASSFLTGHEQYF. Complete variable domain (other parts from reference TRBV7-2 and TRBJ2-7): GAGVSQSPSNKVTEKGKDVELRCDPISGHTALYWYRQSLGQGLEFLIYFQGNSAPDKSGLPSDRFSAERTGGSVSTLTIQRTQQEDSAVYLCASSFLTGHEQYFGPGTRLTVT.

The CDR3 nucleotides read TGTGCCAGCAGCTTAGGGATAGCGGGTAGCACAGATACGCAGTATTTT. Translated: CASSLGIAGSTDTQYF. The chain has TRBV7-2 and TRBJ2-3; 7 nucleotides align to TRBD2. This CDR3 comprises 16 residues. J lost 0 bases, V lost 1 base, and 4 bases had no gene match. The germline V gene encodes CDR1 SGHTA and CDR2 FQGNSA.

CDR3 protein: CASSRAWADNYGYTF. Written as DNA, the CDR3 is TGTGCCAGCAGCCGTGCGTGGGCAGACAACTATGGCTACACCTTC. The rearrangement links TRBV7-9 to TRBJ1-2; no definite D call. Trimming took off 5 bases at V and 2 bases at J, with 15 bases between the two ends. Germline V lookup: CDR1 SEHNR, CDR2 FQNEAQ (reference sequence). The CDR3 spans 15 residues. Filled out from reference TRBV7-9 and TRBJ1-2, the complete variable domain reads DTGVSQNPRHKITKRGQNVTFRCDPISEHNRLYWYRQTLGQGPEFLTYFQNEAQLEKSRLLSDRFSAERPKGSFSTLEIQRTEQGDSAMYLCASSRAWADNYGYTFGSGTRLTVV.

The chain links TRBV12-3 or TRBV12-4 to TRBJ2-1; D is unresolved. The CDR3 spans 11 residues. The V gene lost 6 bases and the J gene lost 4 bases, with 4 bases spanning the gap. CDR3 region: CASRTYNEQFF. DNA of the CDR3: TGTGCCAGCAGGACATACAATGAGCAGTTCTTC.

This clonotype appeared a few times. The chain uses TRBV20-1 and TRBJ2-3, with 7 bases that match TRBD1. This CDR3 has 14 amino acids. The junction had 9 bases not matched to a gene; V was cut back by 4 bases and J by 5 bases. Germline CDR1 DFQATT, CDR2 SNEGSKA (reference sequence). CDR3 protein: CSATTGANGDTQYF. The CDR3 region has the DNA TGCAGTGCTACCACAGGGGCAAATGGAGATACGCAGTATTTT.

This chain joins TRBV15 and TRBJ1-2; 7 positions agree with TRBD1. The J segment lost 0 bases and the V segment lost 4 bases, leaving 8 bases of the junction unmatched. CDR1 and CDR2 from the germline V gene are LNHNV and YYDKDF (reference sequence). The CDR3 is made up of 16 amino acids. The DNA for the CDR3 is TGTGCCACCAGCATGGACAGGCGTTACTCTAACTATGGCTACACCTTC. It codes for CATSMDRRYSNYGYTF. The whole variable domain, remainder taken from reference TRBV15 and TRBJ1-2, is DAMVIQNPRYQVTQFGKPVTLSCSQTLNHNVMYWYQQKSSQAPKLLFHYYDKDFNNEADTPDNFQSRRPNTSFCFLDIRSPGLGDTAMYLCATSMDRRYSNYGYTFGSGTRLTVV.

This clonotype was recorded a few times. V usage is TRBV7-2 and J usage is TRBJ2-1, with D possibly being TRBD1 (6 bases). This CDR3 has 15 amino acids. Germline CDR1 reads SGHTA; CDR2 reads FQGNSA. Trimming left V 3 bases short and J 3 bases short, with 12 bases between. In DNA, the CDR3 is TGTGCCAGCAGCTTTAAACAGGGCAGCTACAATGAGCAGTTCTTC. The encoded protein is CASSFKQGSYNEQFF.

This chain links TRBV20-1 with TRBJ2-1; possible D gene TRBD2, 5 bases. CDR1 and CDR2 from the germline V gene are DFQATT and SNEGSKA (reference sequence). Trimming removed 0 bases from V and 10 bases from J, with 19 bases in between. The CDR3 runs 15 residues. DNA of the CDR3: TGCAGTGCTAGAGATGTTGTAGGGAATCGGGAAGAGCAGTTCTTC. Residues: CSARDVVGNREEQFF.

This clonotype was counted a few times. This chain joins TRBV5-5 and TRBJ1-4, with D hard to call. The length of the CDR3 is 12 residues. CDR1 is SGHKS, CDR2 YYEKEE, per germline (reference sequence). Trimming removed 2 bases from V and 7 bases from J, with 6 bases in between. CDR3 DNA sequence: TGTGCCAGCAGCTTCAGTAGTGAAAAACTGTTTTTT. Protein sequence: CASSFSSEKLFF.

This chain links TRBV6-2 or TRBV6-3 with TRBJ2-7, with 10 bases lining up with TRBD1. In germline, CDR1 is MNHEY, CDR2 SVGEGT. The CDR3 is made up of 15 amino acids. V was clipped by 6 bases and J by 7 bases; unmatched bases: 12. As DNA, the CDR3 is TGTGCCAGCAGAGACGGGACAGGGGACTCCTGGGAGCAGTACTTC. This gives the protein CASRDGTGDSWEQYF.

The chain uses TRBV15 and TRBJ2-5; no reliable D call. The CDR3 consists of 14 residues. The germline V gene encodes CDR1 LNHNV and CDR2 YYDKDF (reference sequence). V was trimmed by 0 bases and J by 0 bases, leaving 5 bases between them. DNA of the CDR3: TGTGCCACCAGCAGAGATGAGGACCAAGAGACCCAGTACTTC. As protein: CATSRDEDQETQYF.

This clonotype showed up just a few times. The chain uses TRBV7-2 and TRBJ2-1; the match to TRBD2 covers 7 bases. Germline trimming cut 5 bases from V and 10 bases from J; bases unmatched to any gene: 17. The CDR3 totals 16 residues. Germline lookup yields CDR1 SGHTA and CDR2 FQGNSA. The CDR3 is CASSPPRGAPRGEQFF. CDR3 bases: TGTGCCAGCAGCCCCCCTCGAGGGGCCCCGCGGGGGGAGCAGTTCTTC.

The chain combines TRBV10-3 with TRBJ2-1; TRBD2 matches 10 bases. The CDR3 has 18 amino acids. CDR1 ENHRY and CDR2 SYGVKD come from the germline V gene. V dropped 0 bases and J dropped 6; count of bases not matched to a gene: 11. The CDR3 reads CAISESGRASGGRNEQFF. CDR3 coding DNA: TGTGCCATCAGTGAGTCAGGGCGGGCTAGCGGGGGCCGCAATGAGCAGTTCTTC.

This clonotype turned up a few times. The chain combines TRBV28 with TRBJ2-3; D is ambiguous. Germline V gene data show CDR1 as MDHEN and CDR2 as SYDVKM. V was trimmed by 3 bases and J by 9 bases, leaving 13 bases between them. The CDR3 totals 13 residues. The CDR3, as DNA: TGTGCCAGCAGTTTTTCCCCCCCCCCCACGCAGTATTTT. This translates into CASSFSPPPTQYF.

The rearrangement joins TRBV9 to TRBJ1-2; D perhaps matches TRBD1 (6 bases). Per germline, CDR1 SGDLS and CDR2 YYNGEE. The CDR3 is made up of 13 amino acids. V lost 4 bases and J lost 5, with 12 bases in between. CDR3 protein: CASSLTRGYGYTF. Here the CDR3 DNA reads TGTGCCAGCAGCCTAACTAGGGGGTATGGCTACACCTTC.

This rearrangement joins TRBV20-1 to TRBJ2-3; D is unclear. Germline CDR1 and CDR2: DFQATT and SNEGSKA (reference sequence). The CDR3 length is 15 residues. Trimming removed 1 base from V and 9 bases from J, with 20 bases in between. CDR3 DNA sequence: TGCAGTGCTAGAGGCCTCCTAACTCCGATGGGGACGCAGTATTTT. Its protein product is CSARGLLTPMGTQYF.

This clonotype turned up a few times. V gene TRBV29-1 combines with J gene TRBJ2-7; the D gene is possibly TRBD1 (6 bases). V was clipped by 6 bases and J by 2 bases, with 20 bases between them. The CDR3 extends over 15 amino acids. Germline V lookup: CDR1 SQVTM, CDR2 ANQGSEA. As DNA, the CDR3 is TGCAGCGTCCAGGTAGACAGGCCAACCACCTACGAGCAGTACTTC. Translating gives CSVQVDRPTTYEQYF.